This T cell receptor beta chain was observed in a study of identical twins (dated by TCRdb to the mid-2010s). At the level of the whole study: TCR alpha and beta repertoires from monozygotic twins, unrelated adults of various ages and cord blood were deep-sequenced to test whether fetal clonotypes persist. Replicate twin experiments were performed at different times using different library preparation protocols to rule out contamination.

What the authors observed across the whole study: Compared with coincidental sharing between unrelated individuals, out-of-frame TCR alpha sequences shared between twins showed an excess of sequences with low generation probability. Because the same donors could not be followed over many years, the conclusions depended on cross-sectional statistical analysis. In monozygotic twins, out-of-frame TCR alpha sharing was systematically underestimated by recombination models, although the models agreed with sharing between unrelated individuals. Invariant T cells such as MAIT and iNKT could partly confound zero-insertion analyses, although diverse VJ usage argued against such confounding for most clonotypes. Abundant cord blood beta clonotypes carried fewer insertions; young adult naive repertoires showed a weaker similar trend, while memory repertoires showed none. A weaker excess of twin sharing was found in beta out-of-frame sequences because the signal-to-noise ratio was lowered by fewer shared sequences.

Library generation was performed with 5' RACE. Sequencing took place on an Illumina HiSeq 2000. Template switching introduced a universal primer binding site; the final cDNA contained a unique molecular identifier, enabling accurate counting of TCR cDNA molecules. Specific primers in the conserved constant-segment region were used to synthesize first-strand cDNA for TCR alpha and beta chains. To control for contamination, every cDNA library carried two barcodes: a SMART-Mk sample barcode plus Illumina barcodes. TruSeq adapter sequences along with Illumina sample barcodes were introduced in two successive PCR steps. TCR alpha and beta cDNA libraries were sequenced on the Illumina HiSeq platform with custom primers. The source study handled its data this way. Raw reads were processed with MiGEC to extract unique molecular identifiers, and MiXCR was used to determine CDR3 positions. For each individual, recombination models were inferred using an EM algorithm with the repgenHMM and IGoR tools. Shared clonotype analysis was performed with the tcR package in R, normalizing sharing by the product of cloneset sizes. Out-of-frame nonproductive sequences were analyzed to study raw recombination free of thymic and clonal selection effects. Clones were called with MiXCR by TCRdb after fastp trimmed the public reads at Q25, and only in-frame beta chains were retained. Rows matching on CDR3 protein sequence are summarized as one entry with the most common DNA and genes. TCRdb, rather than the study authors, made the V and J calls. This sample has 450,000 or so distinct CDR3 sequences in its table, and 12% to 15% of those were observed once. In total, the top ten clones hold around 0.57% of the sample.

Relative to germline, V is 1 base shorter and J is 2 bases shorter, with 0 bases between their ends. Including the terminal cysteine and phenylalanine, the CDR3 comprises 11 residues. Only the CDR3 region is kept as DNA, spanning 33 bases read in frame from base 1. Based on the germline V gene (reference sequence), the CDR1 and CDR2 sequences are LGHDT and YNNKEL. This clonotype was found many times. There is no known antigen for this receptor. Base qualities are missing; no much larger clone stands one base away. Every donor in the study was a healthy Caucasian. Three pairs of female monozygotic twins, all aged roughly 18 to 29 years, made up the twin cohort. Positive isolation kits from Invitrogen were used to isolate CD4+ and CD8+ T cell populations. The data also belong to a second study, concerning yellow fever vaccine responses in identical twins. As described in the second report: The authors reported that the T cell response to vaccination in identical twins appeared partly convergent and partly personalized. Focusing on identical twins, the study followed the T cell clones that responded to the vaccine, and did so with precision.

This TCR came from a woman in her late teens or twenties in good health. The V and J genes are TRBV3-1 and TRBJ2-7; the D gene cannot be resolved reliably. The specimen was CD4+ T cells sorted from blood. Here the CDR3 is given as CASSQAYEQYF. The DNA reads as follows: TGTGCCAGCAGCCAAGCCTACGAGCAGTACTTC.